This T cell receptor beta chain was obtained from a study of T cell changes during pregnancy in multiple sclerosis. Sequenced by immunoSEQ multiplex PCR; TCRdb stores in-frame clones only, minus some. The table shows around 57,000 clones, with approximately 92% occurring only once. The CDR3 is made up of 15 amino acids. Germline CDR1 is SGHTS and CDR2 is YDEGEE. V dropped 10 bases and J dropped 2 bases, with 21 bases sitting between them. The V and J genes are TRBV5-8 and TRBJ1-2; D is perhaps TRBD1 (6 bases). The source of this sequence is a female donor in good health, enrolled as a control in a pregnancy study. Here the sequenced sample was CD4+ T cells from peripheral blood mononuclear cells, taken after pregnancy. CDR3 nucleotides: TGTGCCGGCGGAACAGGGACCCCGGGGAACTATGGCTACACCTTC. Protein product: CAGGTGTPGNYGYTF.